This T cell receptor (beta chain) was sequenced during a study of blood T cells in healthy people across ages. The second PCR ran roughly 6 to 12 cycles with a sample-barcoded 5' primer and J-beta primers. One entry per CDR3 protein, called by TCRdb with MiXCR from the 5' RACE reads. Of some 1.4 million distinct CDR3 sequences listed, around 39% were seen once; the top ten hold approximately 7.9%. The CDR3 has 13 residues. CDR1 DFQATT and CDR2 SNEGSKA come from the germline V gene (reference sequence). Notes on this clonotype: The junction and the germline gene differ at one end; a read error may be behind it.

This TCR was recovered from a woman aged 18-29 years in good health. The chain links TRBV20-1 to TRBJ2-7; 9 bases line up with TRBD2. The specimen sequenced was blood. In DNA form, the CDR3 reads TGCAGCGCTAGCGGGACTTCTTCCTACGAGCAGTACTTC. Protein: CSASGTSSYEQYF.